The TCR beta chain under discussion was sequenced for a study of shared clonotypes between healthy human individuals. For the study at large: Donors consisted of two women and a few men between 18 and 49.

Germline loops: CDR1 MNHEY, CDR2 SMNVEV (reference sequence). This CDR3 is built from 14 residues. V was clipped by 0 bases and J by 3 bases, with 8 bases between them. Generated by immunoSEQ multiplex PCR, the TCRdb table keeps only in-frame clones and is missing some. The data hold fewer than 700,000 clones, with around 81% observed a single time. The rearrangement uses TRBV27 and TRBJ1-2, with D maybe TRBD1 (5 bases). Sequencing used PBMCs. The receptor was derived from a woman between 40 and 50 years old in good health. Some clones in this sample may be carry-over from other donors' samples. The CDR3 coding sequence is TGTGCCAGCAGTTTATCCGGGACGTACTATGGCTACACCTTC. As protein: CASSLSGTYYGYTF.